The rows below give T cell receptor beta chains drawn from one sample of a study of patients and donors after allogeneic stem cell transplantation. TCRdb called the RT-PCR reads again in MiXCR, with one record for every CDR3 protein. In the table there are approximately 160,000 distinct CDR3 sequences, approximately 30% of which are singletons. Sequenced sample: blood, either unsorted or a sorted T cell fraction (not recorded which). All receptors derive from a human donor who was either an allogeneic HSCT recipient or a stem cell or donor lymphocyte infusion donor (not recorded which). It is not recorded whose cells these are; they may come from a transplant donor. Both conserved end residues are part of each CDR3. D genes are given only for firm matches. Not every row has a clone size; where given, it reads once, few, many or a size class.

.,.,TRBV28,TRBJ1-5,TGTGCCAGCAGTACCCACGGGACATGGAGCAATCAGCCCCAGCATTTT,CASSTHGTWSNQPQHF
few,.,TRBV28,TRBJ2-7,TGTGCCAGCAGCCCCTCCCCCTACGAGCAGTACTTC,CASSPSPYEQYF
.,.,TRBV4-3,TRBJ2-4,TGCGCCAGCAGCCACGCCGCCGGGCCCAAAAACATTCAGTACTTC,CASSHAAGPKNIQYF
few,TRBD1,TRBV12-3/TRBV12-4,TRBJ1-3,TGTGCCAGCACCCCGGGACAGGGCCCCGTCTCTGGAAACACCATATATTTT,CASTPGQGPVSGNTIYF
few,TRBD2,TRBV7-9,TRBJ2-7,TGTGCCAGCAGCCCGCTAGCGGGACCCTACGAGCAGTACTTC,CASSPLAGPYEQYF
.,.,TRBV7-2,TRBJ2-5,TGTGCCAGCAGCGAGCAGGGAGAGACCCAGTACTTC,CASSEQGETQYF
.,.,TRBV27,TRBJ2-3,TGTGCCCCTCGGTGCGGGCACACAGATACGCAGTATTTT,CAPRCGHTDTQYF
.,TRBD2,TRBV20-1,TRBJ2-5,TGCAGTGTGGTCGCGGGAGCAGAGACCCAGTACTTC,CSVVAGAETQYF
.,TRBD1,TRBV4-3,TRBJ1-2,TGCGCCAGCAGCCAAGATCACGGACAGGGGCTAGGCTACACCTTC,CASSQDHGQGLGYTF
many,.,TRBV12-3/TRBV12-4,TRBJ1-2,TGTGCCAGCAGTCCCCAGCCGGGGGCCAACACCTTC,CASSPQPGANTF
.,TRBD2,TRBV20-1,TRBJ2-7,TGCAGTGCTAGACTAGCGGGGGGAGTGGAGCAGTACTTC,CSARLAGGVEQYF
.,.,TRBV28,TRBJ2-3,TGTGCCAGCAGTTTAGCGGGCCTTTCCCTCGGAGATACGCAGTATTTT,CASSLAGLSLGDTQYF
.,TRBD1,TRBV7-2,TRBJ1-1,TGTGCCAGCAGCCTTTACACAGGGGGCGGTTTTAGGTACACTGAAGCTTTCTTT,CASSLYTGGGFRYTEAFF
many,TRBD1,TRBV5-1,TRBJ1-1,TGCGCCAGTGGGACAGAATTCTCTGAAGCTTTCTTT,CASGTEFSEAFF
.,.,TRBV30,TRBJ2-3,TGTGCCTGGAGTGATAGGGTTTTGGATACGCAGTATTTT,CAWSDRVLDTQYF
few,TRBD2,TRBV29-1,TRBJ2-5,TGCAGCGCTGGGACTAGCTTGGCAGAGGAGACCCAGTACTTC,CSAGTSLAEETQYF
many,.,TRBV20-1,TRBJ1-1,TGCAGTGCTAGTTCGGCCGCTATGAACACTGAAGCTTTCTTT,CSASSAAMNTEAFF
.,.,TRBV13,TRBJ1-1,TGTGCCAGCAGCCCTCGGACGACGGGGCCGAACACTGAAGCTTTCTTT,CASSPRTTGPNTEAFF
.,.,TRBV21-1,TRBJ2-5,TGTGCCAGCAGCAAACGGGGTTTGGGGGAGACCCAGTACTTC,CASSKRGLGETQYF
.,TRBD2,TRBV29-1,TRBJ2-3,TGCAGCGTTGAGGGCGGGAGTGGTACAGATACGCAGTATTTT,CSVEGGSGTDTQYF
few,.,TRBV7-9,TRBJ2-7,TGTGCCAGCAGCTTATTCGACCTTCCCTACGAGCAGTACTTC,CASSLFDLPYEQYF
.,.,TRBV20-1,TRBJ1-6,TGCAGTCCTAGGGGGTTAGAAAGCGGTTCACCCCTCCACTTT,CSPRGLESGSPLHF
.,.,TRBV27,TRBJ1-1,TGTGCCAGCAGTTCGACAGTTCCCGCTGAAGCTTTCTTT,CASSSTVPAEAFF
few,.,TRBV20-1,TRBJ1-5,TGCAGTGCTGGAGCGCAATTGGATCAGCCCCAGCATTTT,CSAGAQLDQPQHF
many,.,TRBV20-1,TRBJ1-1,TGCAGCGCTAGGGGAGGGACTGAAGCTTTCTTT,CSARGGTEAFF
few,.,TRBV20-1,TRBJ1-5,TGCAGTGCCCCTCCTCGCGGGCAGAACAATCAGCCCCAGCATTTT,CSAPPRGQNNQPQHF
.,TRBD2,TRBV20-1,TRBJ2-1,TGCAGTGCTTGCCTAGCGGGAGGGTCCTACAATGAGCAGTTCTTC,CSACLAGGSYNEQFF